The 26 T cell receptor beta chains in this list originate from one sample, sequenced in a study of shared clonotypes between healthy human individuals. The data were produced by immunoSEQ multiplex PCR, yet TCRdb's version contains in-frame clones alone and is incomplete. This table holds 2 million or so clones, 85% to 95% found once. What was sequenced was naive CD4+ T cells sorted from blood. Noted subset: CD45RA+ positively selected. The receptors stem from a man younger than 35 in good health.

The chain uses TRBV25-1 and TRBJ2-7; TRBD2 matches at 8 bases. The V gene end was trimmed by 2 bases and the J gene end by 0 bases; junction bases not matched to a gene: 9. This CDR3 has 17 residues. The germline V gene encodes CDR1 MGHDK and CDR2 SYGVNS. CDR3 DNA: TGTGCCAGCAGTGAAACAGTGAGCGGGAGAGGCTCCTACGAGCAGTACTTC. Translating it yields CASSETVSGRGSYEQYF.

The CDR3: CASSAVEQYF. The DNA of the CDR3 is TGTGCCAGCAGTGCCGTCGAGCAGTACTTC. The J gene is TRBJ2-7, the V gene TRBV6-1; D gene ambiguous. This CDR3 contains 10 residues. V was clipped by 4 bases and J by 6 bases, with 4 bases between them. In germline, CDR1 is MNHNS, CDR2 SASEGT.

The J gene is TRBJ2-1, the V gene TRBV5-1; perhaps TRBD2 as D (6 bases). CDR1 and CDR2 from the germline V gene are SGHRS and YFSETQ. Deletions cut 3 bases from V and 0 bases from J, with 13 bases between. The CDR3 is made up of 16 amino acids. The CDR3 DNA follows: TGCGCCAGCAGCTCTGGGGGGATCGGCTCCTACAATGAGCAGTTCTTC. Protein: CASSSGGIGSYNEQFF.

V and J are TRBV5-1 and TRBJ2-2, with a tentative D call TRBD1 (5 bases). This CDR3 contains 15 residues. V was cut by 3 bases and J by 5 bases, with 14 bases left in between. Per the germline V gene, CDR1 is SGHRS and CDR2 is YFSETQ. The CDR3 protein is CASSWTSPGTGELFF. For the CDR3, the DNA is TGCGCCAGCAGCTGGACATCGCCCGGGACCGGGGAGCTGTTTTTT. The full variable domain, rest sourced from reference TRBV5-1 and TRBJ2-2, is KAGVTQTPRYLIKTRGQQVTLSCSPISGHRSVSWYQQTPGQGLQFLFEYFSETQRNKGNFPGRFSGRQFSNSRSEMNVSTLELGDSALYLCASSWTSPGTGELFFGEGSRLTVL.

The rearrangement uses TRBV7-8 and TRBJ1-4, with D perhaps TRBD1 (6 bases). The CDR3 runs 15 residues. V lost 4 bases and J 6 bases, leaving 15 bases between the germline ends. Germline V CDR1 and CDR2: SGHVS, FQNEAQ. The CDR3 sequence: CASSSMGAGDEKLFF. CDR3 nucleotides: TGTGCCAGCAGCTCCATGGGGGCAGGGGATGAAAAACTGTTTTTT.

This chain connects TRBV7-9 to TRBJ2-7; 11 bases fit TRBD1. The V gene's germline CDR1 is SEHNR and CDR2 FQNEAQ (reference sequence). J gave up 3 bases and V 1 base, and 14 bases lay outside the gene matches. The CDR3 is made up of 19 amino acids. The CDR3 bases are TGTGCCAGCAGCTTAGATTGGGACAGGGGGTTCCTGAGGGGCTACGAGCAGTACTTC. As protein: CASSLDWDRGFLRGYEQYF.

This clone was observed a few times. Other nucleotide sequences in the sample specify the same CDR3. This chain uses TRBV5-1 with TRBJ2-7; 9 bases map to TRBD1. After removal of 3 bases from V and 3 bases from J, the junction contained 1 base not matched to a gene. This CDR3 is built from 13 residues. The germline CDR1 and CDR2 sequences are SGHRS and YFSETQ. The CDR3 loop reads CASSSDRGYEQYF. CDR3 in DNA: TGCGCCAGCAGCTCGGACAGGGGCTACGAGCAGTACTTC.

The genes are TRBV4-1 and TRBJ1-6; TRBD1 is a possible D gene (5 bases). CDR3 length: 16 amino acids. The V end was cut by 0 bases, the J end by 7 bases, with 13 bases between. CDR1 is MGHRA and CDR2 is YSYEKL in the germline V gene. CDR3 sequence reads: CASSQDRDRTNSPLHF. CDR3 nucleotides: TGCGCCAGCAGCCAAGACCGGGACCGCACAAATTCACCCCTCCACTTT.

This sequence joins TRBV28 and TRBJ2-2; D possibly corresponds to TRBD2 (6 bases). Per the germline V gene, CDR1 is MDHEN and CDR2 is SYDVKM. This CDR3 is 14 amino acids long. V was trimmed by 8 bases and J by 4 bases, leaving 14 bases between them. This chain's CDR3 is CASRLRDSTGELFF. Here the CDR3 DNA reads TGTGCCAGCCGCCTCCGGGACTCCACCGGGGAGCTGTTTTTT.

The CDR3 region is CASSVDRDQHF. The CDR3 DNA follows: TGTGCCAGCTCGGTGGACAGGGACCAGCATTTT. The chain has TRBV2 and TRBJ1-5; 8 bases fit TRBD1. The germline gives CDR1 SNHLY, CDR2 FYNNEI. The CDR3 spans 11 residues. J gave up 12 bases and V 8 bases, and 6 bases lay outside the gene matches.

The rearrangement joins TRBV7-2 to TRBJ2-3; D unresolved. Trimming pared 1 base from V and 0 bases from J, leaving 8 bases between. This CDR3 spans 15 amino acids. CDR1 is SGHTA and CDR2 is FQGNSA in the germline V gene. The CDR3 is CASSLGTQSTDTQYF. The CDR3 DNA is TGTGCCAGCAGCTTAGGAACCCAAAGCACAGATACGCAGTATTTT.

In regard to this clone: In the same sample, other DNA sequences code for this CDR3. CDR3 amino acids: CASSAGTSGYEQYF. For the CDR3, the DNA is TGTGCCAGCAGTGCGGGGACTAGCGGATACGAGCAGTACTTC. The chain joins TRBV6-1 to TRBJ2-7; 11 positions match TRBD2. Germline trimming cut 4 bases from V and 4 bases from J; bases unmatched to any gene: 3. Germline V gene data show CDR1 as MNHNS and CDR2 as SASEGT. The CDR3 is made up of 14 amino acids.

The chain has TRBV10-2 and TRBJ2-7, with a possible D match to TRBD2 (6 bases). CDR1 and CDR2 from the germline V gene are WSHSY and SAAADI. This CDR3 has 15 residues. V was pared by 4 bases and J by 3 bases, with 16 bases between. CDR3 sequence: CASSAVTRIFYEQYF. The CDR3 coding sequence is TGCGCCAGCAGTGCGGTGACTAGGATATTCTACGAGCAGTACTTC.

Remarks on this clone: This same CDR3 is encoded by further DNA sequences in the sample. The chain uses TRBV5-4 and TRBJ1-4, with D unclear. CDR1 is SGHNT, CDR2 YYREEE, per germline (reference sequence). The CDR3 length is 14 residues. The germline V and J ends were trimmed by 0 bases and 5 bases, with 8 bases remaining between them. CDR3 DNA: TGTGCCAGCAGCTTGGGGCAGCCCAATGAAAAACTGTTTTTT. It codes for CASSLGQPNEKLFF.

About this clone: The sample carries other DNA sequences with the same CDR3. The chain uses TRBV30 and TRBJ1-5, with D unresolved. The CDR3 runs to 13 residues. V was cut by 1 base and J by 2 bases, with 6 bases left in between. Germline V CDR1 and CDR2: GTSNPN, SVGIG (reference sequence). The CDR3 region has the DNA TGTGCCTGGAGTGCCGGGGGCAATCAGCCCCAGCATTTT. Translated, it gives CAWSAGGNQPQHF.

V and J are TRBV6-6 and TRBJ2-7, with 8 nucleotides matching TRBD2. CDR3 length: 15 residues. Germline-derived CDR1 and CDR2 are MNHNY and SVGAGI (reference sequence). Trimming cost V 7 bases and J 4 bases; bases outside gene matches: 12. The chain's CDR3 is CASTPGRGVSYEQYF. The CDR3 DNA sequence: TGTGCCAGCACCCCGGGGCGGGGGGTTTCTTACGAGCAGTACTTC.

This clone has only one observation. The chain links TRBV28 to TRBJ2-5; D may be TRBD2 (5 bases). The V gene lost 4 bases and the J gene lost 4 bases, with 13 bases spanning the gap. CDR1 MDHEN and CDR2 SYDVKM come from the germline V gene. This CDR3 has 14 residues. The CDR3 DNA reads as TGTGCCAGCAGTTCCATGAGACGGGGAGAGACCCAGTACTTC. It specifies CASSSMRRGETQYF.

This chain joins TRBV6-5 and TRBJ2-7, with a possible D match to TRBD1 (5 bases). Germline-derived CDR1 and CDR2 are MNHEY and SVGAGI. The CDR3 loop spans 13 amino acids. The V end lost 6 bases, the J end lost 3 bases, and 12 bases lay between the germline ends. CDR3 residues: CASSQGHLYEQYF. The CDR3 DNA sequence: TGTGCCAGCAGCCAGGGCCATCTCTACGAGCAGTACTTC.

This chain joins TRBV30 and TRBJ2-5; D is unclear. Germline V CDR1 and CDR2: GTSNPN, SVGIG (reference sequence). V was pared by 0 bases and J by 7 bases, with 18 bases between. This CDR3 region has 15 residues. CDR3 nucleotide sequence: TGTGCCTGGAGTGTACTAAGACACGGCATCAGGACCCAGTACTTC. As protein: CAWSVLRHGIRTQYF.

Concerning this clone: The germline gene is not matched at one end of the junction; a read error may be the cause. This rearrangement joins TRBV7-9 to TRBJ2-2; 10 bases are shared with TRBD1. The CDR3 length is 15 residues. Looked up from germline, CDR1 is SEHNR and CDR2 is FQNEAQ (reference sequence). CDR3 nucleotides: TGTGCCAGCAGCGAGGGACAGGGGAACACCGGGGGGCTGTTTTTT. It specifies CASSEGQGNTGGLFF.

The chain carries TRBV30 and TRBJ2-7; no clear D. Trimming stripped 5 bases from V and 1 base from J, with 6 bases between. This CDR3 spans 11 amino acids. Germline V gives CDR1 GTSNPN, CDR2 SVGIG (reference sequence). The CDR3 loop is CAWAESYEQYF. CDR3 nucleotides: TGTGCCTGGGCCGAGTCCTACGAGCAGTACTTC.

V and J are TRBV6-1 and TRBJ1-1; D is uncertain. Germline V gene data show CDR1 as MNHNS and CDR2 as SASEGT. The germline V and J ends were trimmed by 9 bases and 4 bases, with 15 bases remaining between them. The CDR3 is made up of 13 amino acids. In nucleotides, the CDR3 is TGTGCCAGTATCCAAGGGTGGATCACTGAAGCTTTCTTT. Protein sequence: CASIQGWITEAFF.

This chain links TRBV7-8 with TRBJ2-7; D gene ambiguous. Germline-derived CDR1 and CDR2 are SGHVS and FQNEAQ. V was trimmed by 5 bases and J by 0 bases, leaving 11 bases between them. This CDR3 is built from 14 residues. The CDR3, as DNA: TGTGCCAGCAGCCAAGTGGAAGTCTCCTACGAGCAGTACTTC. Its protein is CASSQVEVSYEQYF.

J is TRBJ1-1 and V is TRBV6-1, with a tentative D call TRBD1 (5 bases). Deletions cut 6 bases from V and 5 bases from J, with 16 bases between. The CDR3 length is 14 residues. CDR1 and CDR2 from the germline V gene are MNHNS and SASEGT. The CDR3 DNA reads as TGTGCCAGCAGCCTCAGTGGATGGGGGACTGAAGCTTTCTTT. Translation gives CASSLSGWGTEAFF.

The chain combines TRBV6-1 with TRBJ2-3; 7 positions agree with TRBD2. The germline gives CDR1 MNHNS, CDR2 SASEGT. This CDR3 is 16 amino acids long. The trim removed 4 bases at V and 7 bases at J, leaving 14 bases unmatched. CDR3 region: CASSGSGTKPDNTQYF. For the CDR3, the DNA is TGTGCCAGCAGTGGGAGCGGGACTAAGCCGGATAATACGCAGTATTTT.

V gene TRBV10-2 combines with J gene TRBJ2-2; D is unresolved. V was clipped by 8 bases and J by 7 bases, with 8 bases between them. The CDR3 consists of 11 residues. Per the germline V gene, CDR1 is WSHSY and CDR2 is SAAADI. DNA of the CDR3: TGCGCCAGCGGGGATGTCGGGGAGCTGTTTTTT. Protein sequence: CASGDVGELFF.